The clone carrying this TCR beta chain was seen only a few times. As yet, its antigen is unknown. The CDR3 spans 15 residues. V gave up 7 bases and J gave up 2 bases, with 18 bases separating them. CDR1 is MNHEY, CDR2 SMNVEV, per germline (reference sequence). The data derive from a study of blood T cells in healthy people across ages. About the study: For every two T cells, template switching captured about one barcoded beta molecule. Points from the study as a whole: Compared with aged donors, long-lived donors showed fewer expanded clones, suggesting selection. Strong correlation was found linking TCR beta diversity to naive T cell percentage.

The second PCR ran about 6 to 12 cycles with a sample-barcoded 5' primer and J-beta primers. TCRdb reprocessed the 5' RACE reads with MiXCR, giving one entry per CDR3 protein. The sample has about 1.8 million distinct CDR3 sequences, approximately 50% seen once; the top ten hold roughly 2%. The sequenced sample was blood. The TCR originated in a woman aged 40 to 50 in good health. The chain combines TRBV27 with TRBJ2-7; D is tentatively TRBD1 or TRBD2 (5 bases each). The CDR3 bases are TGTGCCAGCAAACCGGGCCCCGGGACGGCCTACGAGCAGTACTTC. Encoded protein: CASKPGPGTAYEQYF.